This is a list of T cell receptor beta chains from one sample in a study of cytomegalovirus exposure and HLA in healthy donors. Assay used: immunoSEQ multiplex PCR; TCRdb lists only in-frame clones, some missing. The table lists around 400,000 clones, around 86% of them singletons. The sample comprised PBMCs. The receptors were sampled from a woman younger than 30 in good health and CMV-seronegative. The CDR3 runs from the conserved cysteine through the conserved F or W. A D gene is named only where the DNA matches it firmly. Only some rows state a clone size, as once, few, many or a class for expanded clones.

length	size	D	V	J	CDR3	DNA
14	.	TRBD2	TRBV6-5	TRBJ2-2	CASSFSGRAAELFF	TGTGCCAGCAGTTTTAGCGGGAGGGCCGCGGAGCTGTTTTTT
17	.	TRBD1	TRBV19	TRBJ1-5	CASSIPGTGRLNQPQHF	TGTGCCAGTAGTATACCCGGGACAGGCCGCCTTAATCAGCCCCAGCATTTT
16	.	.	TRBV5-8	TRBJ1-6	CASTPRQSSYNSPLHF	TGTGCCAGCACCCCGCGACAGAGCTCCTATAATTCACCCCTCCACTTT
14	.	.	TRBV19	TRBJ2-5	CASSTPRYQETQYF	TGTGCCAGTAGTACCCCCCGGTACCAAGAGACCCAGTACTTC
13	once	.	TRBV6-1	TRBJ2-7	CASSEFTAYEQYF	TGTGCCAGCAGTGAATTCACAGCCTACGAGCAGTACTTC
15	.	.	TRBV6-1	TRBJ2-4	CASVWGGASSDIQYF	TGTGCCAGCGTGTGGGGGGGGGCTAGTTCGGACATTCAGTACTTC
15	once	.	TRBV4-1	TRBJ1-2	CASSQSVQQPYGYTF	TGCGCCAGCAGCCAGTCCGTCCAACAGCCCTATGGCTACACCTTC
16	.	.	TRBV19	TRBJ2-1	CASRLGGLAGYNEQFF	TGTGCCAGTAGGCTCGGTGGGCTAGCAGGTTACAATGAGCAGTTCTTC
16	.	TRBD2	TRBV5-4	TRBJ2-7	CASSLGAGRGSYEQYF	TGTGCCAGCAGCTTGGGGGCAGGGAGGGGATCCTACGAGCAGTACTTC
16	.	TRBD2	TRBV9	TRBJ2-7	CASSVERLAGFYEQYF	TGTGCCAGCAGCGTAGAGCGCCTAGCGGGGTTTTACGAGCAGTACTTC
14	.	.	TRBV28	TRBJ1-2	CASSLAGIPRSYTF	TGTGCCAGCAGTTTAGCCGGGATCCCGAGAAGCTACACCTTC
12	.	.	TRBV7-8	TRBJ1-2	CATTRLSYGYTF	TGTGCCACCACCCGACTAAGCTATGGCTACACCTTC
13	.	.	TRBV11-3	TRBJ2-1	CASSFRNYNEQFF	TGTGCCAGCAGCTTCAGGAATTACAATGAGCAGTTCTTC
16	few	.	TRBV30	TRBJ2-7	CAWSVTRAGRQHEQYF	TGTGCCTGGAGTGTAACGAGGGCGGGAAGGCAGCACGAGCAGTACTTC
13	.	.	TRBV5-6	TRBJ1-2	CASSLAAGPGYTF	TGTGCCAGCAGCTTGGCCGCGGGGCCCGGCTACACCTTC
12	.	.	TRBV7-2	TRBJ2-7	CASSSRTYEQYF	TGTGCCAGCAGCTCCCGTACCTACGAGCAGTACTTC
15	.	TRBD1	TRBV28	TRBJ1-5	CASRPQGARNQPQHF	TGTGCCAGCAGACCCCAGGGGGCCCGCAATCAGCCCCAGCATTTT
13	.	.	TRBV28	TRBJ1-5	CASSPGLRQPQHF	TGTGCCAGCAGTCCAGGGTTGAGGCAGCCCCAGCATTTT
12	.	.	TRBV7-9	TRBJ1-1	CASSPVRTEAFF	TGTGCCAGCAGCCCCGTCCGTACTGAAGCTTTCTTT
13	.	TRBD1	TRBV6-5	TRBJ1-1	CASSYPGQVEAFF	TGTGCCAGCAGTTACCCGGGACAGGTTGAAGCTTTCTTT
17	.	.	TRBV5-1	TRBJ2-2	CASSFLAARRNTGELFF	TGCGCCAGCAGCTTTTTAGCGGCCCGCCGGAACACCGGGGAGCTGTTTTTT
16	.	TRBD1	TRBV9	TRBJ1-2	CASSEQDTGTGGGYTF	TGTGCCAGCAGCGAGCAAGATACCGGGACAGGGGGCGGCTACACCTTC
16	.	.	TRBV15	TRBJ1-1	CATSIGTSPENTEAFF	TGTGCCACCAGCATAGGGACAAGCCCTGAGAACACTGAAGCTTTCTTT
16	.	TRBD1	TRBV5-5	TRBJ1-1	CASSFGDRRLNTEAFF	TGTGCCAGCAGCTTTGGGGACAGAAGGTTGAACACTGAAGCTTTCTTT
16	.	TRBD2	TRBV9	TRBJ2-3	CASSRIPGLLAYTQYF	TGTGCCAGCAGCCGAATCCCGGGACTACTAGCCTATACGCAGTATTTT
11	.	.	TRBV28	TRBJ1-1	CASSFMRHAFF	TGTGCCAGCAGTTTTATGCGGCACGCTTTCTTT
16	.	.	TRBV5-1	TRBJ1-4	CASSLTGRGTNEKLFF	TGCGCCAGCAGCTTGACAGGAAGGGGAACTAATGAAAAACTGTTTTTT
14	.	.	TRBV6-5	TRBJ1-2	CASRTLGVFYGYTF	TGTGCCAGCAGAACCCTCGGGGTCTTCTATGGCTACACCTTC
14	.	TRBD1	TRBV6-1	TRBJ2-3	CASSLDRGSDTQYF	TGTGCCAGCAGCCTGGACAGGGGATCAGATACGCAGTATTTT
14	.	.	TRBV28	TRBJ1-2	CASSLPGFVYGYTF	TGTGCCAGCAGTTTACCAGGGTTTGTCTATGGCTACACCTTC
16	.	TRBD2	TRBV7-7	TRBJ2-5	CASSKPGTSGRETQYF	TGTGCCAGCAGCAAGCCAGGGACTAGCGGGAGGGAGACCCAGTACTTC
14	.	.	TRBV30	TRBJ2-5	CAWSLGTPGETQYF	TGTGCCTGGTCACTCGGGACACCCGGGGAGACCCAGTACTTC
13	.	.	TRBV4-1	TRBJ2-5	CASSTRVQETQYF	TGCGCCAGCAGCACACGGGTTCAAGAGACCCAGTACTTC
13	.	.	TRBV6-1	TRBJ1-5	CASAGGARQPQHF	TGTGCCAGTGCTGGGGGGGCTCGACAGCCCCAGCATTTT
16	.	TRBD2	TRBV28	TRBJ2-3	CASSSELAASTDTQYF	TGTGCCAGCAGTTCCGAACTAGCGGCTAGCACAGATACGCAGTATTTT
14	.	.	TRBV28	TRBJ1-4	CASSFKGTNEKLFF	TGTGCCAGCAGTTTCAAGGGGACTAATGAAAAACTGTTTTTT
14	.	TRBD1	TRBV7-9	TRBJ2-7	CASSLADRTYEQYF	TGTGCCAGCAGCTTAGCGGACAGGACCTACGAGCAGTACTTC
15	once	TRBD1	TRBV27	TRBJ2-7	CASSLLRTGDREQYF	TGTGCCAGCAGTCTCCTCCGGACAGGGGATCGCGAGCAGTACTTC
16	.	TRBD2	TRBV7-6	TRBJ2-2	CASSSTSASNTGELFF	TGTGCCAGCAGCTCCACTAGCGCCTCGAACACCGGGGAGCTGTTTTTT
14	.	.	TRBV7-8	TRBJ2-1	CASSPIDSYNEQFF	TGTGCCAGCAGCCCAATAGACTCCTACAATGAGCAGTTCTTC
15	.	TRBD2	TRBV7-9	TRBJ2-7	CASSLEASGVNEQYF	TGTGCCAGCAGCTTAGAGGCTAGCGGTGTGAACGAGCAGTACTTC
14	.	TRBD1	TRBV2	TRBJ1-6	CALRGGSDNSPLHF	TGTGCCCTCCGAGGGGGCAGTGATAATTCACCCCTCCACTTT
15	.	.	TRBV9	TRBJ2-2	CASSGLPPNTGELFF	TGTGCCAGCAGCGGACTCCCTCCGAACACCGGGGAGCTGTTTTTT
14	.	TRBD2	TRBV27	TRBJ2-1	CASSLGLYYNEQFF	TGTGCCAGCAGTCTGGGACTATATTACAATGAGCAGTTCTTC
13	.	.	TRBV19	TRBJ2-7	CASSPSLPYEQYF	TGTGCCAGTAGTCCAAGCCTGCCCTACGAGCAGTACTTC
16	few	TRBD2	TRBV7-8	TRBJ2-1	CASTSRTGTRRIEQFF	TGTGCCAGCACCTCTAGAACCGGGACTAGGCGCATTGAGCAGTTCTTC